These 19 T cell receptor beta chains share one sample of origin, sequenced in a study. TCRdb reprocessed the 5' RACE reads via MiXCR and lists one record per CDR3 protein. The sample yields some 62,000 distinct CDR3 sequences, about 20% seen once. Sequenced sample: memory CD4+ T cells sorted from a lymph node. Described subset: memory CD4+ T cells, CD4+CD45RO+CD25-. All receptors come from a female donor with breast cancer.

This clonotype was seen a few times. The chain carries TRBV7-2 and TRBJ2-5; TRBD1 aligns across 7 bases. V lost 8 bases to trimming and J lost 3 bases; unmatched junction nucleotides: 15. Germline CDR1 is SGHTA and CDR2 is FQGNSA. The CDR3 totals 16 residues. The CDR3 spells CASSKPRQGSKETQYF. DNA of the CDR3: TGTGCCAGCTCAAAACCGAGACAGGGTTCTAAAGAGACCCAGTACTTC. Supplemented by reference TRBV7-2 and TRBJ2-5, the full variable domain reads GAGVSQSPSNKVTEKGKDVELRCDPISGHTALYWYRQSLGQGLEFLIYFQGNSAPDKSGLPSDRFSAERTGGSVSTLTIQRTQQEDSAVYLCASSKPRQGSKETQYFGPGTRLLVL.

This clonotype was found a few times. This chain links TRBV20-1 with TRBJ2-5, with 10 bases that match TRBD2. The length of the CDR3 is 13 residues. Germline CDR1 reads DFQATT; CDR2 reads SNEGSKA (reference sequence). V was clipped by 5 bases and J by 3 bases; unmatched bases: 3. In DNA, the CDR3 is TGCAGTGCTTCTAGCGGGAGTGAAGAGACCCAGTACTTC. Translating gives CSASSGSEETQYF.

The chain employs TRBV7-2 and TRBJ1-5; 7 bases line up with TRBD1. CDR3 length: 15 residues. Germline V gene lookup returns CDR1 SGHTA and CDR2 FQGNSA. With V trimmed by 5 bases and J by 3 bases, 7 bases remained unmatched. The CDR3 here is CASSPGTVFNQPQHF. DNA of the CDR3: TGTGCCAGCAGCCCAGGGACAGTCTTCAATCAGCCCCAGCATTTT.

This clonotype was counted at least ten times. The chain uses TRBV5-5 and TRBJ2-2, with D tentatively TRBD2 (6 bases). Germline assignment: CDR1 SGHKS and CDR2 YYEKEE (reference sequence). This CDR3 has 15 amino acids. V shed 4 bases and J shed 1 base, with 11 bases lying between them. CDR3 sequence reads: CASSRTGVNTGELFF. In DNA form, the CDR3 reads TGTGCCAGCAGCCGGACGGGAGTGAACACCGGGGAGCTGTTTTTT.

In its sample, this clonotype was seen a few times. The chain uses TRBV4-1 and TRBJ2-7; 7 bases line up with TRBD2. The V gene end was trimmed by 0 bases and the J gene end by 5 bases; junction bases not matched to a gene: 13. This CDR3 has 17 amino acids. The V gene's germline CDR1 is MGHRA and CDR2 YSYEKL. Here the CDR3 reads CASSQDNWREHHNEQYF. Here the CDR3 DNA reads TGCGCCAGCAGCCAAGACAATTGGCGGGAGCATCATAACGAGCAGTACTTC.

This clonotype was counted at least ten times. The CDR3 DNA reads TGTGCCAGCAGCCCCAGGACAGGGTCCAGCTCCTACGAGCAGTACTTC. Encoded protein: CASSPRTGSSSYEQYF. The genes are TRBV7-6 and TRBJ2-7; 8 positions agree with TRBD1. The CDR3 runs to 16 residues. Per germline, CDR1 SGHVS and CDR2 FNYEAQ. V lost 5 bases to trimming and J lost 0 bases; unmatched junction nucleotides: 9.

This clonotype was recorded a few times. The V and J genes are TRBV28 and TRBJ2-1, with D unresolved. V was trimmed by 2 bases and J by 5 bases, leaving 13 bases between them. The CDR3 spans 15 residues. In germline, CDR1 is MDHEN, CDR2 SYDVKM. This CDR3 is CASSLGMGPHNEQFF. The DNA of the CDR3 is TGTGCCAGCAGTTTAGGGATGGGCCCCCACAATGAGCAGTTCTTC.

The rearrangement joins TRBV7-3 to TRBJ2-1, with D possibly being TRBD1 (6 bases). V was shortened by 4 bases and J by 4 bases, with 20 bases between the two germline ends. The germline gives CDR1 SGHTA, CDR2 FQGTGA. This CDR3 comprises 17 residues. The CDR3 loop is CASSSRPGDPEYNEQFF. CDR3 DNA: TGTGCCAGCAGCTCCCGACCAGGGGACCCCGAGTACAATGAGCAGTTCTTC.

V usage is TRBV5-1 and J usage is TRBJ1-1; TRBD1 agrees at 10 bases. Trimming cost V 4 bases and J 4 bases; bases outside gene matches: 10. The germline V gene encodes CDR1 SGHRS and CDR2 YFSETQ. This CDR3 is 16 amino acids long. The CDR3 sequence is CASSQGQGMVGTEAFF. The CDR3 DNA is TGCGCCAGCAGCCAGGGACAGGGGATGGTTGGCACTGAAGCTTTCTTT.

The chain uses TRBV19 and TRBJ2-1, with D perhaps TRBD1 or TRBD2 (5 bases each). CDR1 and CDR2 from the germline V gene are LNHDA and SQIVND (reference sequence). The CDR3 covers 13 residues. Trimming removed 4 bases from V and 6 bases from J, with 10 bases in between. CDR3: CASSKGPRNEQFF. In nucleotides, the CDR3 is TGTGCCAGTAGTAAGGGACCGCGCAATGAGCAGTTCTTC.

J is TRBJ2-7 and V is TRBV5-1; D is perhaps TRBD1 or TRBD2 (6 bases each). The CDR3 length is 16 residues. Germline V gives CDR1 SGHRS, CDR2 YFSETQ. The V gene lost 4 bases and the J gene lost 0 bases, with 17 bases spanning the gap. CDR3 sequence (DNA): TGCGCCAGCAGCAGGGGGGACCTTCAATTCTCCTACGAGCAGTACTTC. Its protein is CASSRGDLQFSYEQYF.

This clonotype is medium-sized. V gene TRBV5-1 combines with J gene TRBJ2-3, with D perhaps TRBD1 (6 bases). Germline V CDR1 and CDR2: SGHRS, YFSETQ. The CDR3 is 16 amino acids. Trimming took 4 bases from V and 2 from J, leaving 17 bases between them. CDR3 residues: CASSLLLTGATDTQYF. The CDR3 bases are TGCGCCAGCAGCCTTTTACTGACAGGAGCCACAGATACGCAGTATTTT.

The chain joins TRBV6-2 or TRBV6-3 to TRBJ1-1; D remains ambiguous. There are 17 residues in the CDR3. The V end was cut by 2 bases, the J end by 2 bases, with 18 bases between. The germline CDR1 and CDR2 sequences are MNHEY and SVGEGT. The DNA of the CDR3 is TGTGCCAGCAGTTACCCGTTCGTCGAGCGGAAAAACACTGAAGCTTTCTTT. Its protein is CASSYPFVERKNTEAFF.

This chain links TRBV6-5 with TRBJ2-7; D is possibly TRBD1 (6 bases). V shed 5 bases and J shed 3 bases, with 11 bases lying between them. The germline V gene encodes CDR1 MNHEY and CDR2 SVGAGI. This CDR3 spans 13 amino acids. CDR3 nucleotides: TGTGCCAGCAGTCCCGACAGGCGCTACGAGCAGTACTTC. Encoded protein: CASSPDRRYEQYF.

The table lists this clonotype with many counts. The chain uses TRBV20-1 and TRBJ2-7; the match to TRBD1 covers 9 bases. This CDR3 is built from 19 residues. With 3 bases clipped from V and 0 bases from J, the junction kept 18 bases outside the gene matches. The germline V gene encodes CDR1 DFQATT and CDR2 SNEGSKA (reference sequence). Written as DNA, the CDR3 is TGCAGTGCTAGCGGAGACAGGGGGTTAGACCTCCTAAGCTCCTACGAGCAGTACTTC. The encoded protein is CSASGDRGLDLLSSYEQYF.

A few counts support this clonotype. The chain carries TRBV5-6 and TRBJ1-4; D ambiguous. Trimming took 0 bases from V and 3 from J, leaving 15 bases between them. The CDR3 totals 17 residues. Germline CDR1 reads SGHDT; CDR2 reads YYEEEE. The CDR3 DNA reads as TGTGCCAGCAGCTTGGACGGCTCGCTTGGAGCTAATGAAAAACTGTTTTTT. Amino acids: CASSLDGSLGANEKLFF.

This clonotype occurred many times. The rearrangement links TRBV6-5 to TRBJ2-5, with TRBD2 matching over 10 bases. The ends lost 5 bases at V and 5 bases at J; junction bases unmatched: 5. This CDR3 has 14 residues. Germline CDR1 and CDR2: MNHEY and SVGAGI. The CDR3 loop reads CASSQGLAVETQYF. The CDR3 region has the DNA TGTGCCAGCAGTCAAGGACTAGCGGTGGAGACCCAGTACTTC.

This chain joins TRBV5-8 and TRBJ1-2; D gene unclear. Germline V CDR1 and CDR2: SGHTS, YDEGEE. The CDR3 runs 12 residues. V lost 4 bases to trimming and J lost 4 bases, with 8 bases between them. The CDR3 nucleotides read TGTGCCAGCAGCCCCGACATCTATGGCTACACCTTC. It translates to CASSPDIYGYTF.

This clonotype was observed a few times. This sequence joins TRBV20-1 and TRBJ2-6; TRBD2 matches at 7 bases. This CDR3 region has 16 residues. Trimming at V came to 8 bases and at J to 0 bases, leaving 10 bases not matched to a gene. Germline-derived CDR1 and CDR2 are DFQATT and SNEGSKA (reference sequence). CDR3 protein: CSFFSGPRSGANVLTF. For the CDR3, the DNA is TGCAGTTTTTTTAGCGGGCCGCGCTCTGGGGCCAACGTCCTGACTTTC.